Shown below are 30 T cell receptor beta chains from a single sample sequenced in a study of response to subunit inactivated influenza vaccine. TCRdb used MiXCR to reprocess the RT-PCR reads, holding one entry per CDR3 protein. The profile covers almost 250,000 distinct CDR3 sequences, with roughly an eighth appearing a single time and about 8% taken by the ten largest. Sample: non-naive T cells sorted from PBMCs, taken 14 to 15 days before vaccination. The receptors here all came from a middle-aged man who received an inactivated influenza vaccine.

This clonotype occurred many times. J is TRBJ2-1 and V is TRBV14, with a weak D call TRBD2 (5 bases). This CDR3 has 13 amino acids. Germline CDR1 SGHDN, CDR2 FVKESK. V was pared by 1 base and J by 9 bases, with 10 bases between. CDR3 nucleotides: TGTGCCAGCAGCCAAGGAGCGGTTGGTGAGCAGTTCTTC. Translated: CASSQGAVGEQFF.

The DNA for the CDR3 is TGTGCCAGCAGCCCCGAGGGACGGGGGGACACCGGGGAGCTGTTTTTT. Residues: CASSPEGRGDTGELFF. This chain joins TRBV7-6 and TRBJ2-2; 7 bases line up with TRBD2. The trim removed 5 bases at V and 3 bases at J, leaving 9 bases unmatched. CDR3 size: 16 residues. CDR1 and CDR2 from the germline V gene are SGHVS and FNYEAQ. The variable domain in full, completed from reference TRBV7-6 and TRBJ2-2, reads GAGVSQSPRYKVTKRGQDVALRCDPISGHVSLYWYRQALGQGPEFLTYFNYEAQQDKSGLPNDRFSAERPEGSISTLTIQRTEQRDSAMYRCASSPEGRGDTGELFFGEGSRLTVL.

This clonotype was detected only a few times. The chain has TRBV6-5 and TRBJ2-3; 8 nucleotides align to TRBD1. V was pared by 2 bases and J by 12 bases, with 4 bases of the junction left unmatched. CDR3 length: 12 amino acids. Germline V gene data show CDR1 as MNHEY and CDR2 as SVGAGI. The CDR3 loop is CASSYGTGPQYF. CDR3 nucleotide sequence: TGTGCCAGCAGTTACGGGACAGGCCCCCAGTATTTT.

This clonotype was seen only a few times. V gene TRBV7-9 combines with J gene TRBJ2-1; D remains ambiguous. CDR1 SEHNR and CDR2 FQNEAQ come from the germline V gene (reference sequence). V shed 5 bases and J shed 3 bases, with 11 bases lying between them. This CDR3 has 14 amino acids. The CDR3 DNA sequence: TGTGCCAGCAGCCCCCGCGTGAGCTACAATGAGCAGTTCTTC. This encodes CASSPRVSYNEQFF.

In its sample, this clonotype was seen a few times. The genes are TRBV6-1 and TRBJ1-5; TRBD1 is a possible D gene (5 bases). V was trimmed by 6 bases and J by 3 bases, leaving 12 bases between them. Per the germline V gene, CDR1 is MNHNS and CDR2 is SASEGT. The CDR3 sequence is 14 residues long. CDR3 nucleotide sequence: TGTGCCAGCAGGTTCGACAGACCCAATCAGCCCCAGCATTTT. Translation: CASRFDRPNQPQHF.

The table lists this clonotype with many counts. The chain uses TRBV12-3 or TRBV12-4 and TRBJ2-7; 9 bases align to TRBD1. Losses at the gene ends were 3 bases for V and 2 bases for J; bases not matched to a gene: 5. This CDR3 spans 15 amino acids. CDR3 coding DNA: TGTGCCAGCAGTTTGTCCGGGACAGGGACCTACGAGCAGTACTTC. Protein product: CASSLSGTGTYEQYF.

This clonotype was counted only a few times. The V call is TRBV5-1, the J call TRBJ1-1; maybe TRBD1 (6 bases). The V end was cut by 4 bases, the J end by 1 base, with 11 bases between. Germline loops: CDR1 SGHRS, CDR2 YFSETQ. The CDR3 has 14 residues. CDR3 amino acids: CASSPRTANTEAFF. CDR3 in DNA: TGCGCCAGCAGCCCCCGGACAGCGAACACTGAAGCTTTCTTT. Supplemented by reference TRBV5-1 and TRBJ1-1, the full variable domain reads KAGVTQTPRYLIKTRGQQVTLSCSPISGHRSVSWYQQTPGQGLQFLFEYFSETQRNKGNFPGRFSGRQFSNSRSEMNVSTLELGDSALYLCASSPRTANTEAFFGQGTRLTVV.

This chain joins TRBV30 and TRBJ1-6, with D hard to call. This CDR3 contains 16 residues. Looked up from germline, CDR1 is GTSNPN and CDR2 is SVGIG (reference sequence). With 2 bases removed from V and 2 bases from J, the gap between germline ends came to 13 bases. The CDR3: CAWSRSGATYNSPLHF. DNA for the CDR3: TGTGCCTGGAGTCGATCAGGAGCGACCTATAATTCACCCCTCCACTTT.

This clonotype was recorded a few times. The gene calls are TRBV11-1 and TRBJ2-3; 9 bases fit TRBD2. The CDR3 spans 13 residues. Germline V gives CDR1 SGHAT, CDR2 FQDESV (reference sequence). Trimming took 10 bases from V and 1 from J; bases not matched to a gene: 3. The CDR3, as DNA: TGTGCCACCCGGACTAGCGGCACAGATACGCAGTATTTT. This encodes CATRTSGTDTQYF.

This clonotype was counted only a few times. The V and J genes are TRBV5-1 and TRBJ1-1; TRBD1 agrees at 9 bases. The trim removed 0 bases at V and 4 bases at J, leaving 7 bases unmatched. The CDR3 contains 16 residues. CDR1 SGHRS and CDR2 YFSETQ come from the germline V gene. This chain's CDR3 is CASSLASGQGSTEAFF. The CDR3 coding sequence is TGCGCCAGCAGCTTGGCCTCAGGACAGGGGAGCACTGAAGCTTTCTTT. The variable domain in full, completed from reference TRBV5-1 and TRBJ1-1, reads KAGVTQTPRYLIKTRGQQVTLSCSPISGHRSVSWYQQTPGQGLQFLFEYFSETQRNKGNFPGRFSGRQFSNSRSEMNVSTLELGDSALYLCASSLASGQGSTEAFFGQGTRLTVV.

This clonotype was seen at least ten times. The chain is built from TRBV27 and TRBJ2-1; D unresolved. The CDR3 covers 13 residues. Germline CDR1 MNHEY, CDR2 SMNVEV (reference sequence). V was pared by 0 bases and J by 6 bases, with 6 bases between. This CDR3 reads CASSLSPGNEQFF. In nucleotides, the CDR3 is TGTGCCAGCAGTTTATCGCCCGGCAATGAGCAGTTCTTC.

CDR3 nucleotide sequence: TGCAGCGTTGAATATACGGGAGTACAAGGAGAGCAGTACTTC. Protein: CSVEYTGVQGEQYF. The rearrangement uses TRBV29-1 and TRBJ2-7, with D tentatively TRBD2 (6 bases). Germline V lookup: CDR1 SQVTM, CDR2 ANQGSEA. CDR3 size: 14 residues. Trimming pared 2 bases from V and 7 bases from J, leaving 18 bases between.

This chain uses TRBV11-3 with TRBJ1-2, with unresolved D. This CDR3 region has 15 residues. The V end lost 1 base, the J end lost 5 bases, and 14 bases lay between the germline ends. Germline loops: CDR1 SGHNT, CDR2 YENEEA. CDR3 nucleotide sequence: TGTGCCAGCAGCTTAGGAACCTCCCGCACTTATGGCTACACCTTC. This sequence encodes CASSLGTSRTYGYTF.

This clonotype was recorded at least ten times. CDR3 nucleotides: TGCGCCAGCAGCCCGACTAGCGGGGGAAACAATGAGCAGTTCTTC. Residues: CASSPTSGGNNEQFF. The rearrangement joins TRBV5-1 to TRBJ2-1; 12 bases map to TRBD2. The CDR3 extends over 15 amino acids. After removal of 4 bases from V and 5 bases from J, the junction contained 4 bases not matched to a gene. The V gene's germline CDR1 is SGHRS and CDR2 YFSETQ.

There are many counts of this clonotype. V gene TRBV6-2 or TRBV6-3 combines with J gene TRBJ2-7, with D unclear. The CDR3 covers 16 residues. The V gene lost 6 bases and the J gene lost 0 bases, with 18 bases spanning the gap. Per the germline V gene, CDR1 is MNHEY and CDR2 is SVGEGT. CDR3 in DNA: TGTGCCAGCAGAAACGCCCTTATAAACCCCTCCTACGAGCAGTACTTC. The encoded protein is CASRNALINPSYEQYF.

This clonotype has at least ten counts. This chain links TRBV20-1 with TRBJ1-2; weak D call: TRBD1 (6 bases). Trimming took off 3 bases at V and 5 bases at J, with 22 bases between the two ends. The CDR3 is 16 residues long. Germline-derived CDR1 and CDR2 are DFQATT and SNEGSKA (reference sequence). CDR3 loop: CSASFIPRQDVYGYTF. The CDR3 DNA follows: TGCAGTGCTAGTTTCATACCTAGACAGGATGTTTATGGCTACACCTTC.

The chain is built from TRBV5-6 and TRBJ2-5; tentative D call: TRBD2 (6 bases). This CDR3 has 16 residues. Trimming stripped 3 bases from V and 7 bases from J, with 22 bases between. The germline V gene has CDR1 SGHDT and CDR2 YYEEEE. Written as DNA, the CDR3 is TGTGCCAGCAGCTGGGAGGAATATTTGCAGGGAGGGACCCAGTACTTC. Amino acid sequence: CASSWEEYLQGGTQYF. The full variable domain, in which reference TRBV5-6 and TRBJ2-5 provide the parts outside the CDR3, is DAGVTQSPTHLIKTRGQQVTLRCSPKSGHDTVSWYQQALGQGPQFIFQYYEEEERQRGNFPDRFSGHQFPNYSSELNVNALLLGDSALYLCASSWEEYLQGGTQYFGPGTRLLVL.

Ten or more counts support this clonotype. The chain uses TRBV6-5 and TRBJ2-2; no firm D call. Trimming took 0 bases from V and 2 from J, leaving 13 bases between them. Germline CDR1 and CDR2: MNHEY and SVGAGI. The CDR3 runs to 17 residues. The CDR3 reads CASSYSISTTNTGELFF. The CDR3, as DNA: TGTGCCAGCAGTTACTCGATCTCGACAACTAACACCGGGGAGCTGTTTTTT.

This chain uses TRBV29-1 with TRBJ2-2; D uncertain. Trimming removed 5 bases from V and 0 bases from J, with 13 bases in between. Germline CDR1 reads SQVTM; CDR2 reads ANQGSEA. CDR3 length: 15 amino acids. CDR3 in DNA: TGCAGCGTTTCTCGCGGCCACGCGAACACCGGGGAGCTGTTTTTT. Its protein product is CSVSRGHANTGELFF.

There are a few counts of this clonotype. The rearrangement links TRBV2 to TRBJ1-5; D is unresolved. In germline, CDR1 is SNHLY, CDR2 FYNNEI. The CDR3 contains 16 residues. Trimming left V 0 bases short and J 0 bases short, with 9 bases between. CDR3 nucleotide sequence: TGTGCCAGCAGTGAAGCGGGAACTTATAGCAATCAGCCCCAGCATTTT. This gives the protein CASSEAGTYSNQPQHF.

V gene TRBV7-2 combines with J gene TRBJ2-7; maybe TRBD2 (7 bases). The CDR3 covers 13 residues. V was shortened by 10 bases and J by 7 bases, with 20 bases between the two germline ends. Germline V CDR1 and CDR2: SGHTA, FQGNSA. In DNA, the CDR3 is TGTGCCACGGACCCGGGGGGCGCGAGGGAGCAGTACTTC. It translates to CATDPGGAREQYF.

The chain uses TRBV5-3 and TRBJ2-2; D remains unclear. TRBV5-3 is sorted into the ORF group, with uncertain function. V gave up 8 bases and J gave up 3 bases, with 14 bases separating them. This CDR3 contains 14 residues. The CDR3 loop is CARSPDLDTGELFF. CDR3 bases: TGTGCCAGGAGCCCTGACCTCGACACCGGGGAGCTGTTTTTT.

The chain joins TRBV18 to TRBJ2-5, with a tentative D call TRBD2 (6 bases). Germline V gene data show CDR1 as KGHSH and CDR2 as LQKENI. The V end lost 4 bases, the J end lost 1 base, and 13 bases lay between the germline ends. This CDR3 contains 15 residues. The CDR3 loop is CASSRPGSVQETQYF. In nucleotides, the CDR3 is TGTGCCAGCTCACGCCCCGGGAGCGTCCAAGAGACCCAGTACTTC.

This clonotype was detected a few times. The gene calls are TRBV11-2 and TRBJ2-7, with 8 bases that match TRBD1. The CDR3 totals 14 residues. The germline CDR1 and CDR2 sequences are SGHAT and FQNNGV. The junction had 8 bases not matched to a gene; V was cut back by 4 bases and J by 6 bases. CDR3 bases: TGTGCCAGCAGCTCTTCGACAGGGGTGACCGAGCAGTACTTC. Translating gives CASSSSTGVTEQYF.

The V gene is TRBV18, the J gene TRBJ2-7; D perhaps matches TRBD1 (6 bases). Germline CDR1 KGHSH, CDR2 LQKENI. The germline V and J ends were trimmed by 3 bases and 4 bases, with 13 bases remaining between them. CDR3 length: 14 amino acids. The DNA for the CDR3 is TGTGCCAGCTCACCTGCGACAGGAAAATACGAGCAGTACTTC. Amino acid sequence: CASSPATGKYEQYF.

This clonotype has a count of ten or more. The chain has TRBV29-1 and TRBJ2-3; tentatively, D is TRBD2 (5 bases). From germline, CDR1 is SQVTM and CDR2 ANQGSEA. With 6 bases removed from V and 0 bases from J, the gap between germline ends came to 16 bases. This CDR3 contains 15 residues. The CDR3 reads CSVRSGTTSTDTQYF. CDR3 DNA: TGCAGCGTGAGGAGCGGTACTACTAGCACAGATACGCAGTATTTT.

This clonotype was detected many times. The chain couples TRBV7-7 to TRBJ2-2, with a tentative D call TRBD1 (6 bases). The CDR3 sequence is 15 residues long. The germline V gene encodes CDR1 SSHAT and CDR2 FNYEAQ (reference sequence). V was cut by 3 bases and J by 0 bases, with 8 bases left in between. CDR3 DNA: TGTGCCAGCAGCTTGGACAGCCCGAACACCGGGGAGCTGTTTTTT. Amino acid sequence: CASSLDSPNTGELFF. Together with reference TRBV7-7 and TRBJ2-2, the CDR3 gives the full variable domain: GAGVSQSPRYKVTKRGQDVTLRCDPISSHATLYWYQQALGQGPEFLTYFNYEAQPDKSGLPSDRFSAERPEGSISTLTIQRTEQRDSAMYRCASSLDSPNTGELFFGEGSRLTVL.

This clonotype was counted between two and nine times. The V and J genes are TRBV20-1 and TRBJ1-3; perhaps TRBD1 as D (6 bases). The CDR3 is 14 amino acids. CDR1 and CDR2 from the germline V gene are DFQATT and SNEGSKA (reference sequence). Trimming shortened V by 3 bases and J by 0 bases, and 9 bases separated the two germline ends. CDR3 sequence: CSASVGGSGNTIYF. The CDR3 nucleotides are TGCAGTGCTAGTGTAGGGGGCTCTGGAAACACCATATATTTT.

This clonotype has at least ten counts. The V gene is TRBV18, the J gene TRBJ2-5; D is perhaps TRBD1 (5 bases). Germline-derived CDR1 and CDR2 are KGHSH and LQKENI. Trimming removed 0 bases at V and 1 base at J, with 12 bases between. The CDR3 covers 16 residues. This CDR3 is CASSPPSGNVQETQYF. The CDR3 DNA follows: TGTGCCAGCTCACCACCGTCAGGGAACGTCCAAGAGACCCAGTACTTC.

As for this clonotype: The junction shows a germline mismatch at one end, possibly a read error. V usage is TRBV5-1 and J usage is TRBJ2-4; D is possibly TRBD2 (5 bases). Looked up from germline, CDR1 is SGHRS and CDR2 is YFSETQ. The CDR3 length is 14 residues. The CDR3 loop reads CASSGSGTKNIQSF. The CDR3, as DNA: TGCGCCAGCAGTGGCTCGGGAACCAAAAACATTCAGTCCTTC. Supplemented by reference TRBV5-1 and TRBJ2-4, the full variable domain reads KAGVTQTPRYLIKTRGQQVTLSCSPISGHRSVSWYQQTPGQGLQFLFEYFSETQRNKGNFPGRFSGRQFSNSRSEMNVSTLELGDSALYLCASSGSGTKNIQSFGAGTRLSVL.